This T cell receptor beta chain was retrieved from a study of blood T cell repertoires in COVID-19. V dropped 6 bases and J dropped 2 bases, with 10 bases sitting between them. The CDR3 sequence is 13 residues long. Germline assignment: CDR1 MDHEN and CDR2 SYDVKM. The assay was immunoSEQ multiplex PCR, and TCRdb's table has in-frame clones only and misses some. The top ten clones hold under 7.5% of a sample with 45,000 to 70,000 clones, 91% of them seen once. Sequencing was carried out using peripheral blood. V and J are TRBV28 and TRBJ1-2; D is unclear. The receptor comes from a woman aged 60-75 years with active or convalescent COVID-19. The CDR3 spells CASSYQANYGYTF. In DNA form, the CDR3 reads TGTGCCAGCAGCTACCAGGCCAACTATGGCTACACCTTC.